This T cell receptor beta chain was captured in a study of T cell clonotyping in hematopoietic cell transplantation. The method was immunoSEQ multiplex PCR; TCRdb's version includes in-frame clones alone and lacks a portion of them. The profile shows 25,000 to 35,000 clones, just over 90% of them singletons. In germline, CDR1 is LGHNA, CDR2 YSLEER. Trimming left V 3 bases short and J 4 bases short, with 15 bases between. The CDR3 covers 15 residues. Time point of the sample: recipient sample about 28 days before transplant, after cytoreduction. The TCR sequence derives from a man between 45 and 60 years old with acute myeloid leukemia. Some clones in this sample may be carry-over from other donors' samples. Material: peripheral blood mononuclear cells, obtained before stem cell transplant. The V call is TRBV4-3, the J call TRBJ1-2, with D hard to call. The CDR3 coding sequence is TGCGCCAGCAGCCACCCCATACATAGCCCCTATGGCTACACCTTC. It is translated as CASSHPIHSPYGYTF.